This T cell receptor (beta chain) appears in the sequencing data of a study of cytotoxic CD8 clonotypes in ibrutinib-treated CLL. Looking at the study overall: Overall, approximately 25 responses were partial and 2 complete; following median around 68 months, approximately 15 patients stayed remitted and approximately 12 progressed. Mean productive templates were 255,043; mean productive rearrangements were around 86,000. General study findings and limits: Investigators sampled sustained-remission and progressing patients at differing times. Against age-matched healthy donors, baseline clonality ran higher and tracked circulating CD8+ T-cell counts.

CDR1 and CDR2 from the germline V gene are SNHLY and FYNNEI. This CDR3 has 13 residues. V lost 6 bases and J 4 bases, leaving 10 bases between the germline ends. Libraries were prepared by immunoSEQ multiplex PCR; TCRdb keeps only in-frame clonotypes and omits some of them. The sample comprises some 200,000 clones, 72% of which are singletons, and roughly 13% rests with the top ten. Turning to this clone: As yet, its antigen is unknown.

This specimen was PBMCs, taken after 24 months of ibrutinib treatment. This TCR came from a human donor with chronic lymphocytic leukemia. The gene calls are TRBV2 and TRBJ1-5; the D gene is possibly TRBD1 (5 bases). The CDR3 is CASRPGRNQPQHF. CDR3 DNA: TGTGCCAGCAGACCAGGGAGAAATCAGCCCCAGCATTTT. The variable domain in full, with the rest retrieved from reference TRBV2 and TRBJ1-5, is EPEVTQTPSHQVTQMGQEVILRCVPISNHLYFYWYRQILGQKVEFLVSFYNNEISEKSEIFDDQFSVERPDGSNFTLKIRSTKLEDSAMYFCASRPGRNQPQHFGDGTRLSIL.